The 17 T cell receptor beta chains below come from one sample, sequenced in a study of T cell repertoires in cytomegalovirus infection. These receptors lack a known antigen. TCRdb processed the reads anew with MiXCR; each CDR3 protein has one entry. The sample has 700,000 to 850,000 distinct CDR3 sequences, around a third seen once. The sample was cultured CD8+ T cells from PBMCs, taken from culture after CMV antigen stimulation. Receptor source: a human donor in good health (CMV status not recorded). Some clones in this sample may be carry-over from other donors' samples.

DNA of the CDR3: TGTGCCAGTAGTATAGCCCCTCGCCAGGGGAATGAGCAGTTCTTC. This codes for CASSIAPRQGNEQFF. This chain uses TRBV19 with TRBJ2-1; D is possibly TRBD1 (6 bases). V lost 1 base and J 7 bases, leaving 14 bases between the germline ends. The CDR3 has 15 residues. Germline loops: CDR1 LNHDA, CDR2 SQIVND (reference sequence).

This clonotype was detected a few times. The V and J genes are TRBV12-3 or TRBV12-4 and TRBJ2-2; D call uncertain. Trimming stripped 6 bases from V and 2 bases from J, with 10 bases between. This CDR3 contains 14 residues. CDR3: CASREQRNTGELFF. The CDR3 DNA reads TGTGCCAGCAGGGAACAGAGAAACACCGGGGAGCTGTTTTTT.

V usage is TRBV11-2 and J usage is TRBJ2-2; tentatively, D is TRBD1 (6 bases). Germline values: CDR1 SGHAT, CDR2 FQNNGV. This CDR3 contains 16 residues. V lost 1 base, J lost 3 bases, and 12 bases lay in between. CDR3 amino acids: CASSLVPPGDTGELFF. In nucleotides, the CDR3 is TGTGCCAGCAGCTTAGTTCCCCCAGGGGACACCGGGGAGCTGTTTTTT.

The chain employs TRBV20-1 and TRBJ2-1, with TRBD1 matching over 9 bases. The CDR3 length is 14 residues. V gave up 3 bases and J gave up 4 bases; unmatched junction bases: 4. Looked up from germline, CDR1 is DFQATT and CDR2 is SNEGSKA (reference sequence). The CDR3, as DNA: TGCAGTGCTAGCGGGGACAGGGCATACAATGAGCAGTTCTTC. As protein: CSASGDRAYNEQFF.

This clonotype was recorded a few times. The genes are TRBV12-3 or TRBV12-4 and TRBJ2-7; D unresolved. The CDR3 covers 15 residues. Between the trimmed V and J ends, which lost 6 bases and 0 bases, there was a span of 15 bases. CDR3 loop: CASSEARLGSYEQYF. CDR3 bases: TGTGCCAGCAGCGAAGCACGGCTAGGCTCCTACGAGCAGTACTTC.

There are a few counts of this clonotype. The chain joins TRBV7-8 to TRBJ1-6; D is ambiguous. Trimming removed 1 base at V and 7 bases at J, with 11 bases between. Germline V CDR1 and CDR2: SGHVS, FQNEAQ. The CDR3 totals 15 residues. CDR3 bases: TGTGCCAGCAGCTTAGAGGCGAGTGAGAATTCACCCCTCCACTTT. It is translated as CASSLEASENSPLHF. Supplemented by reference TRBV7-8 and TRBJ1-6, the full variable domain reads GAGVSQSPRYKVAKRGQDVALRCDPISGHVSLFWYQQALGQGPEFLTYFQNEAQLDKSGLPSDRFFAERPEGSVSTLKIQRTQQEDSAVYLCASSLEASENSPLHFGNGTRLTVT.

This clonotype was found a few times. This chain links TRBV28 with TRBJ2-6; no clear D. V was trimmed by 6 bases and J by 5 bases, leaving 2 bases between them. The CDR3 is 11 residues long. Germline CDR1 and CDR2: MDHEN and SYDVKM. The chain's CDR3 is CASRWANVLTF. CDR3 bases: TGTGCCAGCAGGTGGGCCAACGTCCTGACTTTC.

This clonotype has just a few counts. The V and J genes are TRBV6-5 and TRBJ2-5; 7 bases map to TRBD1. Germline V gives CDR1 MNHEY, CDR2 SVGAGI. The CDR3 runs 16 residues. The junction had 15 bases not matched to a gene; V was cut back by 4 bases and J by 7 bases. In DNA, the CDR3 is TGTGCCAGCAGTTCCATCAGCGGACAGGCGGAAGGGACCCAGTACTTC. Translation: CASSSISGQAEGTQYF.

This clonotype came up many times. The chain links TRBV7-2 to TRBJ2-3, with 7 bases matching TRBD2. Germline V gives CDR1 SGHTA, CDR2 FQGNSA. The V segment lost 5 bases and the J segment 1 base; nucleotides outside the gene matches: 6. This CDR3 is built from 15 residues. The CDR3 DNA is TGTGCCAGCAGCCTAACTAGCGATGGCACAGATACGCAGTATTTT. Translation gives CASSLTSDGTDTQYF.

This clonotype is medium-sized by share. The chain couples TRBV7-2 to TRBJ2-5; TRBD1 matches 9 bases. Germline trimming cut 4 bases from V and 1 base from J; bases unmatched to any gene: 4. CDR1 and CDR2 from the germline V gene are SGHTA and FQGNSA. This CDR3 is built from 15 residues. In DNA form, the CDR3 reads TGTGCCAGCAGCTCACCGGGACAGGGCCAAGAGACCCAGTACTTC. Its protein is CASSSPGQGQETQYF.

This chain uses TRBV10-3 with TRBJ2-5, with TRBD2 as a possible D gene (7 bases). V gave up 2 bases and J gave up 5 bases, with 18 bases separating them. Per the germline V gene, CDR1 is ENHRY and CDR2 is SYGVKD. The CDR3 extends over 16 amino acids. The CDR3: CAISEKTGGLGETQYF. In nucleotides, the CDR3 is TGTGCCATCAGTGAGAAGACGGGGGGCCTTGGCGAGACCCAGTACTTC.

V gene TRBV29-1 combines with J gene TRBJ2-1; D is perhaps TRBD2 (5 bases). Germline V gives CDR1 SQVTM, CDR2 ANQGSEA. Trimming removed 1 base at V and 2 bases at J, with 15 bases between. The CDR3 is made up of 16 amino acids. For the CDR3, the DNA is TGCAGCGTTGAAGGAGGGAGTGGGGTCACCTACAATGAGCAGTTCTTC. Protein product: CSVEGGSGVTYNEQFF.

This clonotype was observed a few times. V is TRBV27 and J is TRBJ2-7, with 8 bases aligning to TRBD1. In germline, CDR1 is MNHEY, CDR2 SMNVEV (reference sequence). The V gene end was trimmed by 6 bases and the J gene end by 5 bases; junction bases not matched to a gene: 12. CDR3 size: 15 residues. In DNA, the CDR3 is TGTGCCAGCAGACCCTCCCAGGGGGCAGGGCACGAGCAGTACTTC. Protein: CASRPSQGAGHEQYF.

The table lists this clonotype with many counts. This chain uses TRBV7-2 with TRBJ2-5, with TRBD2 matching 9 bases. Germline V lookup: CDR1 SGHTA, CDR2 FQGNSA. The CDR3 has 16 amino acids. Trimming cost V 5 bases and J 5 bases; bases outside gene matches: 12. The CDR3 DNA reads TGTGCCAGCAGCCCATCTAGGCGGGGGGGCATGGAGACCCAGTACTTC. Protein sequence: CASSPSRRGGMETQYF.

This clonotype was seen only a few times. The rearrangement links TRBV20-1 to TRBJ2-7; D is perhaps TRBD2 (7 bases). This CDR3 has 13 residues. Per germline, CDR1 DFQATT and CDR2 SNEGSKA (reference sequence). V was trimmed by 6 bases and J by 1 base, leaving 13 bases between them. CDR3 in amino acids: CSAEGGDSYEQYV. The DNA for the CDR3 is TGCAGTGCCGAGGGGGGGGATTCCTACGAGCAGTACGTC.

This chain connects TRBV6-5 to TRBJ2-3; 7 positions match TRBD2. The V segment lost 2 bases and the J segment 4 bases; nucleotides outside the gene matches: 6. The germline V gene has CDR1 MNHEY and CDR2 SVGAGI. The CDR3 runs 15 residues. The CDR3 DNA sequence: TGTGCCAGCAGTTACGCAGCGGGGTGGGCAGATACGCAGTATTTT. Its translation: CASSYAAGWADTQYF.

The chain is built from TRBV27 and TRBJ1-6; 7 nucleotides align to TRBD1. Unmatched junction bases numbered 9, after V lost 5 bases and J lost 8 bases. CDR3 size: 15 residues. The germline V gene has CDR1 MNHEY and CDR2 SMNVEV (reference sequence). The CDR3 coding sequence is TGTGCCAGCAGTCCGCCGGGACAGAGATATTCACCCCTCCACTTT. This sequence encodes CASSPPGQRYSPLHF.